Listed here is a single TCR beta chain. Its antigen is still unknown. The data stem from a study of cytomegalovirus exposure and HLA in healthy donors. Study results and caveats: Rare sequences made up most TCRs, while some public TCRs were found in many donors. Cytomegalovirus association was listed for 150 to 200 TCR beta chains. According to reports, the classifier identified cytomegalovirus status with high specificity and sensitivity.

Measured with immunoSEQ multiplex PCR; TCRdb has only the in-frame clones, and not every one. In the table there are about 200,000 clones, roughly 85% of which are singletons. The sequence derives from a woman younger than 30 in good health and CMV-seronegative. Sequenced input: PBMCs.

The CDR3 spells CASSRGQREKLFF. The CDR3 DNA reads as TGTGCCAGCAGTCGGGGACAGAGGGAAAAACTGTTTTTT. The chain recombines TRBV16 with TRBJ1-4, with 7 nucleotides matching TRBD1. Unmatched junction bases numbered 6, after V lost 6 bases and J lost 8 bases. CDR1 and CDR2 from the germline V gene are KGHSY and FQNENV. The CDR3 is 13 amino acids.